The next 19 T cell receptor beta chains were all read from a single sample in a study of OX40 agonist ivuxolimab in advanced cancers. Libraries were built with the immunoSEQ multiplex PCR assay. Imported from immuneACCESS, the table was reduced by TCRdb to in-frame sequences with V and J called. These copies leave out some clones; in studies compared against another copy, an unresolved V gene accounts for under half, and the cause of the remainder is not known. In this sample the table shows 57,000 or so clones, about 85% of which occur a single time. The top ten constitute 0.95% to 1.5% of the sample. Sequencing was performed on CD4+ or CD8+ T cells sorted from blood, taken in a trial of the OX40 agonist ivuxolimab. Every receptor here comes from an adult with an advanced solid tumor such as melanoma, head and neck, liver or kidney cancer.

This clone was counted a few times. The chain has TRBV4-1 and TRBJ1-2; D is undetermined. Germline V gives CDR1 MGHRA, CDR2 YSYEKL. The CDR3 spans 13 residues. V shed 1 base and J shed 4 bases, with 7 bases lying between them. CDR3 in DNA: TGCGCCAGCAGCCAAGTGTATTTCTATGGCTACACCTTC. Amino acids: CASSQVYFYGYTF.

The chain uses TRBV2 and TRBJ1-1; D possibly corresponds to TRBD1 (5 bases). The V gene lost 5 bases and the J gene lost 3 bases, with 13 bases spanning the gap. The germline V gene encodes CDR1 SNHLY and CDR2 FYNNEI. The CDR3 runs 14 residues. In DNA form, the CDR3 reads TGTGCCAGCAGTTTGGGCGGGGCGGACACTGAAGCTTTCTTT. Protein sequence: CASSLGGADTEAFF.

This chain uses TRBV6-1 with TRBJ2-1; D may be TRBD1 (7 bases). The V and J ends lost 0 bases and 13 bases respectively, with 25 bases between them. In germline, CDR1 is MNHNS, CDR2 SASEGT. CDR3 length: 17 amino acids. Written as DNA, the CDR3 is TGTGCCAGCAGTGAAGCGCTCGGAGGGGGCCCGGCCAATGGACAGTTCTTC. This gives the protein CASSEALGGGPANGQFF.

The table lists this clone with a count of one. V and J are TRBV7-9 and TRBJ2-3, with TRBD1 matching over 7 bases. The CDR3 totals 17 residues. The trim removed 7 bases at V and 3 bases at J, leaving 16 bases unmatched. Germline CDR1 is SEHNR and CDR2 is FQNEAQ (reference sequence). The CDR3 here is CASTKLKTGTGTDTQYF. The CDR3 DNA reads TGTGCCAGCACCAAACTAAAGACAGGGACCGGGACAGATACGCAGTATTTT.

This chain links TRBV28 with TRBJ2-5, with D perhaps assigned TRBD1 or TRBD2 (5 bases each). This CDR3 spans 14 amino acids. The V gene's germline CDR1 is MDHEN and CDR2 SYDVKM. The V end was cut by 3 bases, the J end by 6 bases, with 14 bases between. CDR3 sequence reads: CASSLQGRLKTQYF. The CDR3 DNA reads TGTGCCAGCAGTTTGCAGGGACGGTTGAAGACCCAGTACTTC.

The CDR3 is CASSDRKYSRGYLGTDTQYF. As DNA, the CDR3 is TGTGCCAGCAGTGACCGAAAGTATTCCAGGGGATATTTGGGCACAGATACGCAGTATTTT. V gene TRBV6-1 combines with J gene TRBJ2-3; tentatively, D is TRBD1 (6 bases). Trimming cost V 3 bases and J 1 base, with 26 bases left between them. This CDR3 is built from 20 residues. The germline V gene has CDR1 MNHNS and CDR2 SASEGT.

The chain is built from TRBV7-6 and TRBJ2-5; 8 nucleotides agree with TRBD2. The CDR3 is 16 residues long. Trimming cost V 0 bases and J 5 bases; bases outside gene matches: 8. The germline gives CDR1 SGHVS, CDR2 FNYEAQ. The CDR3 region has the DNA TGTGCCAGCAGCTTAGCTTCGGGCGGGGGGTACGAGACCCAGTACTTC. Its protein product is CASSLASGGGYETQYF. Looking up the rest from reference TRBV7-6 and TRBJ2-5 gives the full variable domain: GAGVSQSPRYKVTKRGQDVALRCDPISGHVSLYWYRQALGQGPEFLTYFNYEAQQDKSGLPNDRFSAERPEGSISTLTIQRTEQRDSAMYRCASSLASGGGYETQYFGPGTRLLVL.

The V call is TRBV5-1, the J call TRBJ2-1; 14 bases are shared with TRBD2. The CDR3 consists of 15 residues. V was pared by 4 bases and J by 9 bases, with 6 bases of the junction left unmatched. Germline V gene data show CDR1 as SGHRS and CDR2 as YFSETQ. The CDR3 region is CASSRLAGGPGEQFF. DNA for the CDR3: TGCGCCAGCAGCAGACTAGCGGGGGGGCCAGGTGAGCAGTTCTTC.

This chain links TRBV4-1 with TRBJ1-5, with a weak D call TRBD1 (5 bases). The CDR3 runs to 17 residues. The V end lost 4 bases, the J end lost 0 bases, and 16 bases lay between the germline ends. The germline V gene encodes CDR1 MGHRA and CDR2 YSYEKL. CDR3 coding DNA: TGCGCCAGCAGCCTGATCCCCGCGGGGGGTAGCAATCAGCCCCAGCATTTT. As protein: CASSLIPAGGSNQPQHF.

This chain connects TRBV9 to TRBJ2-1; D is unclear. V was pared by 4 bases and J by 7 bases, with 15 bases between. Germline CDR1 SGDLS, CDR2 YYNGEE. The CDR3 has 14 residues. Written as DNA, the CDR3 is TGTGCCAGCAGCTACGACCCCTGGGCGAATGAGCAGTTCTTC. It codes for CASSYDPWANEQFF.

The CDR3 sequence: CASRLGERTSGGSEQFF. The DNA of the CDR3 is TGTGCCAGCCGCCTCGGGGAGCGGACTAGCGGGGGGTCTGAGCAGTTCTTC. The gene calls are TRBV19 and TRBJ2-1; TRBD2 matches at 14 bases. The J segment lost 9 bases and the V segment lost 9 bases, leaving 16 bases of the junction unmatched. Germline V gives CDR1 LNHDA, CDR2 SQIVND (reference sequence). The CDR3 consists of 17 residues.

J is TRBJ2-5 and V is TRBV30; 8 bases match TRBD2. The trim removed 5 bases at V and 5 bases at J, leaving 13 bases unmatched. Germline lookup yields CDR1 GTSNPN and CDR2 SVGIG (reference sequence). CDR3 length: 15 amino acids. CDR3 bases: TGTGCCTGGGGCAGACAAATAGCGGGATCGGAGACCCAGTACTTC. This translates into CAWGRQIAGSETQYF.

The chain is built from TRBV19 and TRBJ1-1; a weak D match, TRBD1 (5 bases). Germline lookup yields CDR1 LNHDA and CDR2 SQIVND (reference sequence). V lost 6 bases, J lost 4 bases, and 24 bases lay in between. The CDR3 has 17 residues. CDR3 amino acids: CASRPYLGEGQSTEAFF. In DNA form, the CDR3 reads TGTGCCAGTAGACCTTACCTTGGGGAGGGGCAGAGCACTGAAGCTTTCTTT.

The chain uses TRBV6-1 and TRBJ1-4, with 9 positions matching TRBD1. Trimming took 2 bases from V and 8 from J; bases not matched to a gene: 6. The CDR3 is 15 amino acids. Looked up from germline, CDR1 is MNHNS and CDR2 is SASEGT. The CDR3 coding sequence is TGTGCCAGCAGTGAAAAACAGGGGGCTCGGGAAAAACTGTTTTTT. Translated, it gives CASSEKQGAREKLFF.

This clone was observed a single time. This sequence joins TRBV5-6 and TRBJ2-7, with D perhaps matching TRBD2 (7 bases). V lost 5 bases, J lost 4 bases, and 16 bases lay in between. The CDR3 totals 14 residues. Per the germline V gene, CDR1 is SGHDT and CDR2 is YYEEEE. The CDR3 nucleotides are TGTGCCAGCAGACCCGCGGGGGCTCGGTACGAGCAGTACTTC. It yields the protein CASRPAGARYEQYF.

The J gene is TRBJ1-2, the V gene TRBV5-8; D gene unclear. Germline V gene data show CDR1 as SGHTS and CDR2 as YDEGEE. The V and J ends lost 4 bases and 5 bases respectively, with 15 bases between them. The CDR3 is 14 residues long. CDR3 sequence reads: CASSLGDVGYGYTF. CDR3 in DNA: TGTGCCAGCAGCCTGGGAGATGTGGGATATGGCTACACCTTC. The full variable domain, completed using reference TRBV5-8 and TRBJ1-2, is EAGVTQSPTHLIKTRGQQATLRCSPISGHTSVYWYQQALGLGLQFLLWYDEGEERNRGNFPPRFSGRQFPNYSSELNVNALELEDSALYLCASSLGDVGYGYTFGSGTRLTVV.

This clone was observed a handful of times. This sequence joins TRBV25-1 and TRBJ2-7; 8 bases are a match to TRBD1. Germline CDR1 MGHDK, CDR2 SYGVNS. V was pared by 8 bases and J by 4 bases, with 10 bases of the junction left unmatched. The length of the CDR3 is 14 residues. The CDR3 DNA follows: TGTGCCAGCCAGGGGGCGGCGCAGAGGTACGAGCAGTACTTC. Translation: CASQGAAQRYEQYF.

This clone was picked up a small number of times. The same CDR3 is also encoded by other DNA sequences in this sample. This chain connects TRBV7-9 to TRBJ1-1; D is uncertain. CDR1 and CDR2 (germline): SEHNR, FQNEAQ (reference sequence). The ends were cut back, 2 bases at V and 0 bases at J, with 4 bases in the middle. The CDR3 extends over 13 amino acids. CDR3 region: CASSLTVNTEAFF. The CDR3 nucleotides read TGTGCCAGCAGCTTAACAGTGAACACTGAAGCTTTCTTT.

CDR3 residues: CASSHGQGTADTQYF. The CDR3 DNA reads as TGCGCCAGCAGCCACGGGCAGGGGACGGCAGATACGCAGTATTTT. The genes are TRBV5-1 and TRBJ2-3; possibly TRBD1 for D (6 bases). Germline CDR1 SGHRS, CDR2 YFSETQ. Trimming cost V 4 bases and J 4 bases, with 16 bases left between them. The CDR3 extends over 15 amino acids.